Below are 17 T cell receptor beta chains sequenced from a single sample in a study of blood T cell repertoires in COVID-19. Some clones are missing from TCRdb's copy, which holds only in-frame ones; the method was immunoSEQ multiplex PCR. The repertoire includes 100,000 to 150,000 clones, about 72% of them detected once, and approximately 2% sits in the top ten. The sequenced sample consisted of peripheral blood. These receptor sequences come from a woman between 70 and 85 years old with acute or convalescent COVID-19.

This clone was seen a single time. V is TRBV12-3 or TRBV12-4 and J is TRBJ2-7; TRBD1 matches at 11 bases. The ends lost 4 bases at V and 6 bases at J; junction bases unmatched: 2. The CDR3 has 13 amino acids. The CDR3 is CASSSGTGGEQYF. For the CDR3, the DNA is TGTGCCAGCAGTTCCGGGACAGGGGGCGAGCAGTACTTC.

V gene TRBV13 combines with J gene TRBJ2-1, with D maybe TRBD2 (5 bases). The CDR3 is 15 residues long. Germline V CDR1 and CDR2: PRHDT, FYEKMQ (reference sequence). The ends were cut back, 3 bases at V and 4 bases at J, with 13 bases in the middle. CDR3 residues: CASSFRAAGYNEQFF. The CDR3 DNA is TGTGCCAGCAGCTTCAGAGCGGCCGGATACAATGAGCAGTTCTTC.

The V and J genes are TRBV5-1 and TRBJ2-7; 15 bases line up with TRBD2. Germline CDR1 and CDR2: SGHRS and YFSETQ. This CDR3 spans 15 amino acids. Trimming at V came to 4 bases and at J to 5 bases, leaving 4 bases not matched to a gene. As DNA, the CDR3 is TGCGCCAGCAGCGCCGGACTAGCGGGAGGGAACGAGCAGTACTTC. It is translated as CASSAGLAGGNEQYF.

The chain is built from TRBV19 and TRBJ2-5; TRBD1 agrees at 9 bases. J lost 5 bases, V lost 10 bases, and 11 bases had no gene match. CDR3 length: 14 residues. In germline, CDR1 is LNHDA, CDR2 SQIVND (reference sequence). CDR3 protein: CATAQGAPLETQYF. The CDR3 DNA reads as TGTGCCACGGCACAGGGGGCGCCGTTGGAGACCCAGTACTTC. Drawing the rest from reference TRBV19 and TRBJ2-5, the complete variable domain is DGGITQSPKYLFRKEGQNVTLSCEQNLNHDAMYWYRQDPGQGLRLIYYSQIVNDFQKGDIAEGYSVSREKKESFPLTVTSAQKNPTAFYLCATAQGAPLETQYFGPGTRLLVL.

This clone was picked up a small number of times. The chain combines TRBV7-9 with TRBJ1-2, with 12 bases aligning to TRBD1. Looked up from germline, CDR1 is SEHNR and CDR2 is FQNEAQ (reference sequence). The CDR3 has 14 residues. Losses at the gene ends were 3 bases for V and 14 bases for J; bases not matched to a gene: 10. DNA of the CDR3: TGTGCCAGCAGCTTGACCGGGACAGGGGGCATTCTAACCTTC. This translates into CASSLTGTGGILTF.

This clone was observed a handful of times. The chain recombines TRBV11-2 with TRBJ1-6; 9 bases match TRBD1. J gave up 10 bases and V 6 bases, and 10 bases lay outside the gene matches. The length of the CDR3 is 15 residues. Per the germline V gene, CDR1 is SGHAT and CDR2 is FQNNGV. CDR3 sequence (DNA): TGTGCCAGCAGAGGACAGGGGTACGATAGATCACCCCTCCACTTT. Its translation: CASRGQGYDRSPLHF.

The chain uses TRBV18 and TRBJ1-6, with D perhaps matching TRBD1 (5 bases). Germline CDR1 reads KGHSH; CDR2 reads LQKENI. The V end was cut by 4 bases, the J end by 5 bases, with 9 bases between. The CDR3 has 14 amino acids. CDR3 coding DNA: TGTGCCAGCTCACTTGCAGGGAATAATTCACCCCTCCACTTT. It codes for CASSLAGNNSPLHF.

V is TRBV6-6 and J is TRBJ1-2, with D possibly matching TRBD1 (6 bases). Looked up from germline, CDR1 is MNHNY and CDR2 is SVGAGI (reference sequence). This CDR3 comprises 17 residues. Trimming removed 5 bases from V and 2 bases from J, with 21 bases in between. CDR3 sequence: CASSLQGAGHGNYGYTF. The CDR3 nucleotides read TGTGCCAGCAGTCTACAGGGAGCAGGGCATGGGAACTATGGCTACACCTTC.

In this sample, this clone turned up a few times. The chain couples TRBV25-1 to TRBJ1-6, with TRBD1 as a possible D gene (6 bases). V was cut by 4 bases and J by 7 bases, with 20 bases left in between. Germline CDR1 MGHDK, CDR2 SYGVNS. The CDR3 consists of 17 residues. This CDR3 reads CASSVAGGGGTNSPLHF. The CDR3 region has the DNA TGTGCCAGCAGTGTTGCGGGGGGCGGCGGTACGAATTCACCCCTCCACTTT.

This clone has a count of ten or more. The chain employs TRBV4-2 and TRBJ2-3, with 11 bases matching TRBD2. Germline lookup yields CDR1 LGHNA and CDR2 YNFKEQ. The CDR3 is 16 residues long. With V trimmed by 2 bases and J by 3 bases, 4 bases remained unmatched. The CDR3 region is CASSQTGTSGTDTQYF. Here the CDR3 DNA reads TGTGCCAGCAGCCAAACCGGGACTAGCGGAACAGATACGCAGTATTTT.

This rearrangement joins TRBV6-2 or TRBV6-3 to TRBJ2-1; tentatively, D is TRBD2 (5 bases). This CDR3 is built from 15 residues. Germline-derived CDR1 and CDR2 are MNHEY and SVGEGT. The V end was cut by 6 bases, the J end by 3 bases, with 15 bases between. Here the CDR3 reads CASSLRTAHYNEQFF. CDR3 sequence (DNA): TGTGCCAGCAGCCTCCGGACTGCTCACTACAATGAGCAGTTCTTC.

The chain links TRBV11-2 to TRBJ2-2, with D maybe TRBD1 (6 bases). Looked up from germline, CDR1 is SGHAT and CDR2 is FQNNGV. V lost 0 bases and J lost 1, with 15 bases in between. The length of the CDR3 is 18 residues. The CDR3 is CASSLDRLTGKNTGELFF. The CDR3 DNA is TGTGCCAGCAGCTTAGATCGGCTTACAGGGAAGAACACCGGGGAGCTGTTTTTT.

In its sample, this clone was seen once. V is TRBV7-9 and J is TRBJ2-1, with TRBD2 matching 10 bases. CDR1 and CDR2 (germline): SEHNR, FQNEAQ (reference sequence). V was clipped by 5 bases and J by 10 bases; unmatched bases: 11. CDR3 length: 15 residues. CDR3 nucleotides: TGTGCCAGCAGCATCCGTCGGACTAGCGGAGAGGAGCAGTTCTTC. This translates into CASSIRRTSGEEQFF. Complete variable domain (other parts from reference TRBV7-9 and TRBJ2-1): DTGVSQNPRHKITKRGQNVTFRCDPISEHNRLYWYRQTLGQGPEFLTYFQNEAQLEKSRLLSDRFSAERPKGSFSTLEIQRTEQGDSAMYLCASSIRRTSGEEQFFGPGTRLTVL.

The rearrangement joins TRBV9 to TRBJ1-2; unclear D gene. Germline V lookup: CDR1 SGDLS, CDR2 YYNGEE. V shed 0 bases and J shed 8 bases, with 8 bases lying between them. This CDR3 contains 12 residues. The CDR3, as DNA: TGTGCCAGCAGCGTAGGGGCGACCGGCTACACCTTC. Its translation: CASSVGATGYTF.

The rearrangement joins TRBV5-1 to TRBJ1-2, with D tentatively TRBD1 (5 bases). The CDR3 runs 16 residues. Trimming pared 2 bases from V and 5 bases from J, leaving 19 bases between. The germline CDR1 and CDR2 sequences are SGHRS and YFSETQ. The CDR3 spells CASSFPLPRVEYGYTF. The CDR3 bases are TGCGCCAGCAGCTTCCCCTTGCCCAGGGTTGAGTATGGCTACACCTTC.

This chain links TRBV7-9 with TRBJ1-4, with TRBD1 matching 10 bases. V lost 3 bases, J lost 0 bases, and 4 bases stayed unmatched. CDR3 length equals 17 residues. CDR1 SEHNR and CDR2 FQNEAQ come from the germline V gene (reference sequence). The CDR3 spells CASSLGTGAATNEKLFF. For the CDR3, the DNA is TGTGCCAGCAGCTTGGGGACAGGGGCGGCAACTAATGAAAAACTGTTTTTT. The whole variable domain, remainder taken from reference TRBV7-9 and TRBJ1-4, is DTGVSQNPRHKITKRGQNVTFRCDPISEHNRLYWYRQTLGQGPEFLTYFQNEAQLEKSRLLSDRFSAERPKGSFSTLEIQRTEQGDSAMYLCASSLGTGAATNEKLFFGSGTQLSVL.

This clone has more than one count but fewer than ten. V usage is TRBV6-2 or TRBV6-3 and J usage is TRBJ2-3; 8 nucleotides match TRBD2. Trimming removed 6 bases from V and 3 bases from J; junction bases left unmatched: 8. The CDR3 runs 15 residues. CDR1 MNHEY and CDR2 SVGEGT come from the germline V gene. The CDR3 spells CASSSAGVGTDTQYF. The CDR3 bases are TGTGCCAGCAGCTCAGCGGGGGTTGGTACAGATACGCAGTATTTT.